What follows is one T cell receptor beta chain and its context. The control participants were healthy donors, and these controls were matched with respect to both age and sex. A quantity of about 0.5 to 1 ug RNA underwent reverse transcription using random hexamers. The immunoSEQ assay covered 54 Vbeta and 13 Jbeta segments for CDR3. From the immunoSEQ multiplex PCR reads, TCRdb called clonotypes with MiXCR, one entry per CDR3 protein. The data hold approximately 120,000 distinct CDR3 sequences, with 85% to 95% observed a single time. The sample originates from a study of CD8 T cells in Susac syndrome. V was trimmed by 6 bases and J by 0 bases, leaving 17 bases between them. This CDR3 is 16 amino acids long. CDR1 is MNHEY, CDR2 SVGEGT, per germline.

The sequence was collected from a human donor in good health. The genes are TRBV6-2 or TRBV6-3 and TRBJ1-1; the D gene is possibly TRBD1 (5 bases). The sequencing sample was made of CD8+ T cells from PBMCs. The DNA for the CDR3 is TGTGCCAGCAGCAGCATGAGCGGGGCGGTGAACACTGAAGCTTTCTTT. Protein: CASSSMSGAVNTEAFF.